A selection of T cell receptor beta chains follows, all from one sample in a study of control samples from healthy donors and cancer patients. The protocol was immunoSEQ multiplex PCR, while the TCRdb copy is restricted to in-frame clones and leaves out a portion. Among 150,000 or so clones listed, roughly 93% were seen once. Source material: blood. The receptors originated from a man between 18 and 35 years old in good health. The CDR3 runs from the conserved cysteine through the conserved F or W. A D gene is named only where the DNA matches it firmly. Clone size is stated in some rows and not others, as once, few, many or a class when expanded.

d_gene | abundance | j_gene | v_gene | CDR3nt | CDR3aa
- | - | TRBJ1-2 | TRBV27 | TGTGCCAGCAGTTTAAGCACGTCTAACTATGGCTACACCTTC | CASSLSTSNYGYTF
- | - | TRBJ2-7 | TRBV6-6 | TGTGCCAGCAGCGACCCTTTCGCCCACGAGCAGTACTTC | CASSDPFAHEQYF
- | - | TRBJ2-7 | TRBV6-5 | TGTGCCAGCAGCGGTAGCGGAAGGAGCTCCTACGAGCAGTACTTC | CASSGSGRSSYEQYF
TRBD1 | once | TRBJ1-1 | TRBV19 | TGTGCCAGTAGTATAACAGGGGTGAACACTGAAGCTTTCTTT | CASSITGVNTEAFF
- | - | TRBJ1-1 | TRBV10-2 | TGCGCCAGCAGTGAGTATTCCGGACTGAACACTGAAGCTTTCTTT | CASSEYSGLNTEAFF
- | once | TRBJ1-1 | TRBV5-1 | TGCGCCAGCAGCTTGGGCGCGGCCACTGAAGCTTTCTTT | CASSLGAATEAFF
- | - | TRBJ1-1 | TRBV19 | TGTGCCAGTAGGGGGCAGTTCGGCACTGAAGCTTTCTTT | CASRGQFGTEAFF
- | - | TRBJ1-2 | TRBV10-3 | TGTGCCATCAGGTGGGAGGCTTATGGCTACACCTTC | CAIRWEAYGYTF
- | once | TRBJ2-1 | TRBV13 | TGTGCCAGCAGCCTAGGGGGGCGTGAGCAGTTCTTC | CASSLGGREQFF
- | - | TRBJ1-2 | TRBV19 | TGTGCCAGTAGTATAGGGCCGGTCTATGGCTACACCTTC | CASSIGPVYGYTF
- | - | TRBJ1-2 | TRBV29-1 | TGCAGCGTTGAAGAGGGGGCGAGGGGGGGGAGCGGCTACACCTTC | CSVEEGARGGSGYTF
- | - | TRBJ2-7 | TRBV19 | TGTGCCAGTAGTAACTTCTACGAGCAGTACTTC | CASSNFYEQYF
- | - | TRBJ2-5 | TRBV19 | TGTGCCAGTAGTATAAGCAGGCAAGAGACCCAGTACTTC | CASSISRQETQYF
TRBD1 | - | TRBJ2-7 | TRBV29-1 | TGCAGCGTTGATGGGACAGGGGACTACGAGCAGTACTTC | CSVDGTGDYEQYF
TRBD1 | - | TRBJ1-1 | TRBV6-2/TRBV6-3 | TGTGCCAGCAGTACAGGGGACAAAGCTGAAGCTTTCTTT | CASSTGDKAEAFF
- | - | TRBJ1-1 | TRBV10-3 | TGTGCCATCAGTGACCCGGCAGACAGAAACACTGAAGCTTTCTTT | CAISDPADRNTEAFF
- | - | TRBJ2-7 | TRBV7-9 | TGTGCCAGCAGCTTCGGAACGCTCTCCTACGAGCAGTACTTC | CASSFGTLSYEQYF
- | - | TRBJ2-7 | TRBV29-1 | TGCAGCGTTGAGAAGGGTCTGAGGCACGAGCAGTACTTC | CSVEKGLRHEQYF
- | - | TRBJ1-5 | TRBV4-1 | TGCGCCAGCAGCCATTCTCCAGAAGATCAGCCCCAGCATTTT | CASSHSPEDQPQHF
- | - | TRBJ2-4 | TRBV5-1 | TGCGCCAGCACCCTTTTCCGGGGCAGGATAAAACATGGTCAGTACTTC | CASTLFRGRIKHGQYF
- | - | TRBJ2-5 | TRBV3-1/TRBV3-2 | TGTGCCAGCAGCCTAGCCGGGGGAGCGTTCCAAGAGACCCAGTACTTC | CASSLAGGAFQETQYF
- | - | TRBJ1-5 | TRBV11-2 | TGTGCCAGCAGCTATACAGGGATGGGCAATCAGCCCCAGCATTTT | CASSYTGMGNQPQHF
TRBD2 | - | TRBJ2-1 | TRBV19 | TGTGCCAGTAGTATCGCTAGCGGGATTATCGATGAGCAGTTCTTC | CASSIASGIIDEQFF
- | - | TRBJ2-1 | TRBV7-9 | TGTGCCAGCACCTTAACAGGGGCAGCGGGGGAGCAGTTCTTC | CASTLTGAAGEQFF
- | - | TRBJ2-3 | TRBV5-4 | TGTGCCAGCAGCAGGCGCACAGATACGCAGTATTTT | CASSRRTDTQYF
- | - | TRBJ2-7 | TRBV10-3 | TGTGCCATCAGTGCGGTACAGGGAAACTACGAGCAGTACTTC | CAISAVQGNYEQYF